Listed below are T cell receptor beta chains from one sample, sequenced in a study of OX40 agonist ivuxolimab in advanced cancers. Here immunoSEQ multiplex PCR was the method, and the copy in TCRdb shows in-frame clones only, minus some. The sample records approximately 63,000 clones, 80% to 90% being singletons. Sequencing used CD4+ or CD8+ T cells sorted from blood, obtained in a trial of the OX40 agonist ivuxolimab. The receptor set was obtained from an adult with an advanced solid tumor such as melanoma, head and neck, liver or kidney cancer. Each CDR3 is given with its conserved first and last residue. D genes are given only for firm matches. Not all rows give a size; the values are once, few, many and, for expanded clones, a class.

cdr3_length j_call v_call d_call clone_size cdr3_nt cdr3_aa
15 TRBJ2-7 TRBV15 TRBD1 . TGTGCCACCAGCAGGTCTCTGGACAGGGCGTACGAGCAGTACTTC CATSRSLDRAYEQYF
13 TRBJ1-1 TRBV12-5 . . TGTGCTAGTGGTCACGAACGGAACACTGAAGCTTTCTTT CASGHERNTEAFF
17 TRBJ1-4 TRBV7-9 . . TGTGCCAGCAGCCTATTGGGGGGACAATCAACTAATGAAAAACTGTTTTTT CASSLLGGQSTNEKLFF
16 TRBJ2-1 TRBV19 TRBD2 . TGTGCCAGTAGTATACTTTCGAGCGGGGCCCGTAATGAGCAGTTCTTC CASSILSSGARNEQFF
13 TRBJ2-7 TRBV11-3 . . TGTGCCAGCAGCTCCGACAGTATGTACGAGCAGTACTTC CASSSDSMYEQYF
15 TRBJ2-7 TRBV5-4 TRBD1 once TGTGCCAGCAGCACCCAGGGGGCGAACTCCTACGAGCAGTACTTC CASSTQGANSYEQYF
16 TRBJ2-1 TRBV27 . . TGTGCCAGCAGTTTAGCGGGGGCACCACTCTACAATGAGCAGTTCTTC CASSLAGAPLYNEQFF
13 TRBJ2-6 TRBV7-9 . . TGTGCCATCACTATCTCTGGGGCCAACGTCCTGACTTTC CAITISGANVLTF
13 TRBJ1-1 TRBV4-3 . . TGCGCCAGCAGGGATACAGGGATAACTGAAGCTTTCTTT CASRDTGITEAFF
16 TRBJ1-5 TRBV5-5 . . TGTGCCAGCAGCTTAACCTACAGGGATTTCGATCAGCCCCAGCATTTT CASSLTYRDFDQPQHF
17 TRBJ2-6 TRBV13 . . TGTGCCAGCAGCTTAGGCCCAGGGGCCTCTGGGGCCAACGTCCTGACTTTC CASSLGPGASGANVLTF
13 TRBJ2-1 TRBV28 . once TGTGCCACCAGGGAAAGCTCCTACAATGAGCAGTTCTTC CATRESSYNEQFF
15 TRBJ1-4 TRBV13 . . TGTGCCAGCAGCGCCCGGGGGGAGGGTAATGAAAAACTGTTTTTT CASSARGEGNEKLFF
14 TRBJ1-2 TRBV28 TRBD1 . TGTGCCAGCAGTCTCTCGGACAGGGCGGGTGGCTACACCTTC CASSLSDRAGGYTF
13 TRBJ2-7 TRBV2 . . TGTGCCATCGGGTTGAGGGACACTTACGAGCAGTACTTC CAIGLRDTYEQYF
17 TRBJ1-5 TRBV7-7 . . TGTGCTAGCAGCTTTACGACGGCAGGGAGAAATCTGCAGCCCCAGCATTTT CASSFTTAGRNLQPQHF
16 TRBJ1-1 TRBV25-1 TRBD1 medium-sized TGTGCCAGTTCCGGGACAGAGTTAACTAAAGGCACTGAAGCTTTCTTT CASSGTELTKGTEAFF
15 TRBJ2-3 TRBV7-9 . . TGTGCCAGCAGGGACCTAGTGAGAGCGGCAGATACGCAGTATTTT CASRDLVRAADTQYF
15 TRBJ2-1 TRBV5-1 TRBD2 once TGCGCCAGCAGCTTCCGGACTAGCGAATACAATGAGCAGTTCTTC CASSFRTSEYNEQFF
17 TRBJ2-1 TRBV7-2 TRBD2 . TGTGCCAGCAGCTTAGTCCCCTCTAGCGGGAGGGTGAATGAGCAGTTCTTC CASSLVPSSGRVNEQFF
14 TRBJ2-1 TRBV10-3 . once TGTGCCCTCCAAGGACTCCAGTATGACAATGAGCAGTTCTTC CALQGLQYDNEQFF
14 TRBJ1-2 TRBV7-2 . . TGTGCCAGCAGCTTGCTCAGGGTGGCCTATGGCTACACCTTC CASSLLRVAYGYTF
17 TRBJ2-3 TRBV27 . few TGTGCCAGCAGTTTATTGCCGGTGGACTCCCTGGCGGATACGCAGTATTTT CASSLLPVDSLADTQYF
16 TRBJ2-1 TRBV16 . . TGTGCCAGCAGCAAGCCGGCGGAGTCCTACTACAATGAGCAGTTCTTC CASSKPAESYYNEQFF
14 TRBJ2-7 TRBV5-1 . once TGCGCCAGCAGCCCTTACTCCGGGAACTACGAGCAGTACTTC CASSPYSGNYEQYF
15 TRBJ2-5 TRBV4-1 TRBD1 . TGCGCCAGCAGCCAACGACAGGGGGCCCAAGAGACCCAGTACTTC CASSQRQGAQETQYF
19 TRBJ1-2 TRBV19 . once TGTGCCAGTAGTATCTCCCGAGGCGAGCGCAGTAACCCGTACTATGGCTACACCTTC CASSISRGERSNPYYGYTF
16 TRBJ1-1 TRBV27 TRBD1 once TGTGCCAGCAGTTTTCAACCGACAGGGATGAACACTGAAGCTTTCTTT CASSFQPTGMNTEAFF
14 TRBJ2-7 TRBV7-2 . . TGTGCCAGCAGCTTAGAGCCCACGACCTACGAGCAGTACTTC CASSLEPTTYEQYF
14 TRBJ2-3 TRBV6-4 TRBD1 medium-sized TGTGCCAGCAGTGAGGGACAGCCCGGGGATACGCAGTATTTT CASSEGQPGDTQYF
15 TRBJ2-7 TRBV19 . . TGTGCCAGTAGTTCCGCGATCTCCTCGGGCTACGAGCAGTACTTC CASSSAISSGYEQYF
14 TRBJ2-1 TRBV19 TRBD1 . TGTGCCAGTAGCGGACAGGGTCAGAGAAATGAGCAGTTCTTC CASSGQGQRNEQFF
17 TRBJ2-1 TRBV2 TRBD2 . TGTGCCAGCAGTGACGGAACGGGAGGGCAGTCCTACAATGAGCAGTTCTTC CASSDGTGGQSYNEQFF
12 TRBJ2-3 TRBV7-8 . . TGTGCCAGCAGCTTAGGGGCAGATACGCAGTATTTT CASSLGADTQYF
16 TRBJ1-1 TRBV27 . . TGTGCCAGCAAAAGGGGTGCGCTAGAACTCGGCACTGAAGCTTTCTTT CASKRGALELGTEAFF
14 TRBJ2-2 TRBV29-1 TRBD1 . TGCAGCGTTGAAAGGGGACAGTACACCGGGGAGCTGTTTTTT CSVERGQYTGELFF
15 TRBJ1-1 TRBV5-8 . . TGTGCCAGCAGCCCCTGGACAGACGTGAACACTGAAGCTTTCTTT CASSPWTDVNTEAFF
15 TRBJ2-7 TRBV6-1 . . TGTGCCAGCAGTGAAGGATGGACAGAAGAGTACGAGCAGTACTTC CASSEGWTEEYEQYF
16 TRBJ2-2 TRBV5-4 TRBD2 . TGTGCCAGCAGCTTGATGTTAGCGGGAGTTTCCGGGGAGCTGTTTTTT CASSLMLAGVSGELFF
13 TRBJ2-1 TRBV29-1 TRBD2 . TGCAGCGCCGGACTAGCGGGACCCAATGAGCAGTTCTTC CSAGLAGPNEQFF